The source of this T cell receptor beta chain is a study of post-analysis software for immune sequencing data. Whole-study context: Recorded disease courses covered relapsing-remitting, secondary progressive and progressive-relapsing multiple sclerosis. Some patients had no subtype annotation. Study observations and caveats: Roughly 5 TRBV segments (TRBV5-6, TRBV5-1 and TRBV20-1 among them) occurred more frequently in patients than in controls. Significantly decreased normalized Chao1 diversity was recorded for multiple sclerosis patients relative to controls.

V was cut by 1 base and J by 0 bases, with 10 bases left in between. This CDR3 spans 16 amino acids. The germline gives CDR1 SGHTA, CDR2 FQGNSA. Comments on this clonotype: Its antigen is unknown.

The library was made from cDNA and included unique molecular identifiers. Input of about 0.9 to 10 million T cells yielded 500,000 to 550,000 cDNA molecules. TCRdb itself ran the PCR reads through MiXCR, one entry per CDR3 protein. Counted here are some 450,000 distinct CDR3 sequences, around 40% occurring once; the ten biggest clones make up 9.5% to 13%. J is TRBJ2-4 and V is TRBV7-2, with D unclear. Material: blood. The origin of this receptor is a girl aged 10-17 years with multiple sclerosis. This CDR3 reads CASSLGPSLAKNIQYF. CDR3 sequence (DNA): TGTGCCAGCAGCTTAGGGCCATCTCTAGCCAAAAACATTCAGTACTTC.